The 27 T cell receptor beta chains below come from one sample, sequenced in a study of B cell selection in AIRE deficiency. Sorting defined conventional CD4 T cells as CD4+CD127+. TCRdb's table, derived via immunoSEQ multiplex PCR, lists solely in-frame clones and lacks some. The sample shows about 21,000 clones, roughly 98% of them seen only once. Sequenced: conventional CD4+ T cells sorted from PBMCs. Receptors originate from a human donor with AIRE deficiency.

The rearrangement uses TRBV5-6 and TRBJ2-7, with D hard to call. This CDR3 has 13 residues. Germline V gene sequence: CDR1 SGHDT, CDR2 YYEEEE. The V gene lost 2 bases and the J gene lost 7 bases, with 13 bases spanning the gap. CDR3 bases: TGTGCCAGCAGCTTTTCGAGCGCGCAAGAGCAGTACTTC. This codes for CASSFSSAQEQYF.

The chain couples TRBV30 to TRBJ2-7; D uncertain. Between the trimmed V and J ends, which lost 4 bases and 6 bases, there was a span of 10 bases. This CDR3 is 11 amino acids long. Germline CDR1 reads GTSNPN; CDR2 reads SVGIG (reference sequence). As DNA, the CDR3 is TGTGCCTGGACCGAATTGAGCGAGCAGTACTTC. Protein: CAWTELSEQYF.

CDR3 sequence: CASSSGQGIYGYTF. CDR3 nucleotide sequence: TGTGCCAGCAGTTCGGGACAGGGGATCTATGGCTACACCTTC. This rearrangement joins TRBV27 to TRBJ1-2, with TRBD1 matching 10 bases. CDR1 is MNHEY, CDR2 SMNVEV, per germline (reference sequence). V dropped 4 bases and J dropped 4; count of bases not matched to a gene: 3. This CDR3 comprises 14 residues.

This clone was counted once. The chain employs TRBV5-1 and TRBJ2-1, with 7 bases fitting TRBD2. J lost 9 bases, V lost 3 bases, and 0 bases had no gene match. From germline, CDR1 is SGHRS and CDR2 YFSETQ. CDR3 length: 11 residues. The CDR3 nucleotides are TGCGCCAGCAGCTGGGAGGGTGAGCAGTTCTTC. It is translated as CASSWEGEQFF. Full variable domain (remainder filled in from reference TRBV5-1 and TRBJ2-1): KAGVTQTPRYLIKTRGQQVTLSCSPISGHRSVSWYQQTPGQGLQFLFEYFSETQRNKGNFPGRFSGRQFSNSRSEMNVSTLELGDSALYLCASSWEGEQFFGPGTRLTVL.

The chain carries TRBV5-4 and TRBJ1-5, with D maybe TRBD1 (6 bases). Germline V gene data show CDR1 as SGHNT and CDR2 as YYREEE (reference sequence). Trimming took 0 bases from V and 5 from J, leaving 12 bases between them. The CDR3 is 15 residues long. Here the CDR3 reads CASSLGGGQDQPQHF. In DNA, the CDR3 is TGTGCCAGCAGCTTGGGTGGGGGGCAGGATCAGCCCCAGCATTTT.

V usage is TRBV19 and J usage is TRBJ1-2; 9 bases match TRBD1. The length of the CDR3 is 13 residues. V shed 4 bases, J shed 5 bases, and the junction held 2 bases outside the gene matches. CDR1 and CDR2 from the germline V gene are LNHDA and SQIVND (reference sequence). The CDR3 loop is CASSTGQGYGYTF. The CDR3 nucleotides are TGTGCCAGTAGTACCGGACAGGGGTATGGCTACACCTTC.

The chain couples TRBV18 to TRBJ2-3; 8 bases fit TRBD1. Germline CDR1 is KGHSH and CDR2 is LQKENI. This CDR3 comprises 16 residues. V trimming: 4 bases; J trimming: 4 bases; junction bases outside the gene matches: 10. In DNA form, the CDR3 reads TGTGCCAGCTCACTCACTCCCAGGGGGCGGGCAGATACGCAGTATTTT. It translates to CASSLTPRGRADTQYF.

The chain has TRBV6-1 and TRBJ2-3; D is ambiguous. The CDR3 loop spans 14 amino acids. V lost 6 bases, J lost 4 bases, and 14 bases lay in between. The germline gives CDR1 MNHNS, CDR2 SASEGT. The CDR3 reads CASSPRVAADTQYF. DNA for the CDR3: TGTGCCAGCAGCCCAAGGGTAGCAGCAGATACGCAGTATTTT.

The rearrangement joins TRBV28 to TRBJ2-7, with unresolved D. Germline CDR1 and CDR2: MDHEN and SYDVKM. The ends were cut back, 3 bases at V and 2 bases at J, with 8 bases in the middle. The CDR3 spans 13 residues. The CDR3 protein is CASSFGQAYEQYF. The CDR3 nucleotides are TGTGCCAGCAGTTTCGGCCAGGCCTACGAGCAGTACTTC. Together with reference TRBV28 and TRBJ2-7, the CDR3 gives the full variable domain: DVKVTQSSRYLVKRTGEKVFLECVQDMDHENMFWYRQDPGLGLRLIYFSYDVKMKEKGDIPEGYSVSREKKERFSLILESASTNQTSMYLCASSFGQAYEQYFGPGTRLTVT.

This clone was seen just once. The gene calls are TRBV28 and TRBJ1-5; D not certain. V lost 2 bases and J 1 base, leaving 12 bases between the germline ends. The germline V gene encodes CDR1 MDHEN and CDR2 SYDVKM. The CDR3 is 16 residues long. This CDR3 reads CASSLVRVWSNQPQHF. CDR3 nucleotides: TGTGCCAGCAGTTTAGTAAGGGTATGGAGCAATCAGCCCCAGCATTTT. Filled out from reference TRBV28 and TRBJ1-5, the complete variable domain reads DVKVTQSSRYLVKRTGEKVFLECVQDMDHENMFWYRQDPGLGLRLIYFSYDVKMKEKGDIPEGYSVSREKKERFSLILESASTNQTSMYLCASSLVRVWSNQPQHFGDGTRLSIL.

The chain employs TRBV6-6 and TRBJ1-6; D is ambiguous. Germline lookup yields CDR1 MNHNY and CDR2 SVGAGI (reference sequence). The CDR3 spans 14 residues. V lost 6 bases, J lost 9 bases, and 15 bases lay in between. The CDR3, as DNA: TGTGCCAGCAGGAAGCCATCGGAAGTTTCACCCCTCCACTTT. Translated: CASRKPSEVSPLHF.

The rearrangement links TRBV11-3 to TRBJ1-4; 7 bases line up with TRBD1. The CDR3 contains 15 residues. Germline V CDR1 and CDR2: SGHNT, YENEEA. V lost 2 bases, J lost 7 bases, and 7 bases stayed unmatched. The CDR3 loop reads CASSLRSRQGEKLFF. DNA of the CDR3: TGTGCCAGCAGCTTACGATCTCGACAGGGTGAAAAACTGTTTTTT.

The rearrangement uses TRBV27 and TRBJ2-7, with D uncertain. V was trimmed by 6 bases and J by 3 bases, leaving 9 bases between them. The germline V gene encodes CDR1 MNHEY and CDR2 SMNVEV (reference sequence). CDR3 length equals 12 residues. CDR3 sequence: CASRGLGYEQYF. CDR3 bases: TGTGCCAGCAGAGGTCTAGGCTACGAGCAGTACTTC.

The chain joins TRBV11-3 to TRBJ2-5, with unresolved D. This CDR3 is built from 15 residues. CDR1 is SGHNT, CDR2 YENEEA, per germline. V gave up 1 base and J gave up 2 bases, with 11 bases separating them. The DNA of the CDR3 is TGTGCCAGCAGCTTAGGTCTGACAAAACAAGAGACCCAGTACTTC. It specifies CASSLGLTKQETQYF.

The chain combines TRBV6-1 with TRBJ2-3, with unresolved D. The V end lost 6 bases, the J end lost 10 bases, and 17 bases lay between the germline ends. Germline CDR1 reads MNHNS; CDR2 reads SASEGT. There are 13 residues in the CDR3. The CDR3 sequence is CASRPLRNGSQYF. In DNA form, the CDR3 reads TGTGCCAGCAGACCTCTCCGGAACGGCTCGCAGTATTTT.

The chain combines TRBV7-6 with TRBJ2-2, with 10 bases fitting TRBD2. Germline V CDR1 and CDR2: SGHVS, FNYEAQ. V dropped 4 bases and J dropped 7; count of bases not matched to a gene: 15. This CDR3 region has 18 residues. The CDR3: CASSSRAWLAGANGELFF. DNA for the CDR3: TGTGCCAGCAGCTCTCGGGCTTGGCTAGCGGGAGCTAACGGGGAGCTGTTTTTT.

This chain connects TRBV7-6 to TRBJ1-1; possibly TRBD1 for D (6 bases). This CDR3 has 11 amino acids. V shed 11 bases and J shed 1 base, with 8 bases lying between them. Germline loops: CDR1 SGHVS, CDR2 FNYEAQ. CDR3 amino acids: CARGPNTEAFF. The CDR3 DNA reads TGTGCCCGGGGGCCGAACACTGAAGCTTTCTTT.

The rearrangement uses TRBV5-1 and TRBJ2-1; TRBD2 matches at 9 bases. J lost 8 bases, V lost 0 bases, and 9 bases had no gene match. Germline V gives CDR1 SGHRS, CDR2 YFSETQ. The CDR3 is made up of 16 amino acids. The CDR3 sequence is CASSLGAGGSRDEQFF. The DNA of the CDR3 is TGCGCCAGCAGCTTGGGAGCGGGAGGCTCCCGCGATGAGCAGTTCTTC. Filled out from reference TRBV5-1 and TRBJ2-1, the complete variable domain reads KAGVTQTPRYLIKTRGQQVTLSCSPISGHRSVSWYQQTPGQGLQFLFEYFSETQRNKGNFPGRFSGRQFSNSRSEMNVSTLELGDSALYLCASSLGAGGSRDEQFFGPGTRLTVL.

CDR3 residues: CASGLKPTGELFF. Here the CDR3 DNA reads TGTGCCAGCGGCCTGAAACCCACCGGGGAGCTGTTTTTT. The genes are TRBV28 and TRBJ2-2, with D unresolved. The CDR3 spans 13 residues. Germline V gene data show CDR1 as MDHEN and CDR2 as SYDVKM. V shed 8 bases and J shed 4 bases, with 11 bases lying between them.

CDR3 region: CASSLAGGVQETQYF. In DNA form, the CDR3 reads TGTGCCAGCAGCTTGGCAGGGGGGGTCCAAGAGACCCAGTACTTC. The chain carries TRBV5-4 and TRBJ2-5; the D call may be TRBD1 or TRBD2 (7 bases each). The CDR3 totals 15 residues. The V and J ends lost 0 bases and 1 base respectively, with 10 bases between them. Germline V lookup: CDR1 SGHNT, CDR2 YYREEE (reference sequence).

The chain uses TRBV27 and TRBJ2-2; no clear D. V gave up 3 bases and J gave up 6 bases, with 8 bases separating them. The CDR3 is 13 residues long. CDR1 and CDR2 from the germline V gene are MNHEY and SMNVEV (reference sequence). Here the CDR3 DNA reads TGTGCCAGCAGTTTGGGCGTGTCCGGGGAGCTGTTTTTT. Translated, it gives CASSLGVSGELFF.

The sample holds one count of this clone. The chain links TRBV6-5 to TRBJ2-7, with a possible D match to TRBD1 (5 bases). The CDR3 is 11 amino acids. Germline loops: CDR1 MNHEY, CDR2 SVGAGI. V lost 2 bases and J 12 bases, leaving 11 bases between the germline ends. The CDR3 protein is CASSYGAERYF. The DNA for the CDR3 is TGTGCCAGCAGTTACGGGGCAGAACGGTACTTC.

The chain joins TRBV28 to TRBJ1-2; D is uncertain. The length of the CDR3 is 13 residues. CDR1 and CDR2 (germline): MDHEN, SYDVKM. Trimming left V 3 bases short and J 4 bases short, with 9 bases between. The CDR3: CASSFGSSYGYTF. The CDR3 DNA sequence: TGTGCCAGCAGTTTTGGGTCCTCCTATGGCTACACCTTC.

The chain joins TRBV28 to TRBJ1-3; 8 bases are shared with TRBD1. There are 16 residues in the CDR3. Germline V CDR1 and CDR2: MDHEN, SYDVKM. Losses at the gene ends were 2 bases for V and 4 bases for J; bases not matched to a gene: 7. DNA of the CDR3: TGTGCCAGCAGTTTACAGGACAGGGTCTTGGGAAACACCATATATTTT. It is translated as CASSLQDRVLGNTIYF.

The J gene is TRBJ2-1, the V gene TRBV7-9, with D perhaps matching TRBD2 (6 bases). The V gene's germline CDR1 is SEHNR and CDR2 FQNEAQ (reference sequence). Trimming removed 5 bases at V and 0 bases at J, with 11 bases between. This CDR3 has 15 amino acids. The CDR3 DNA sequence: TGTGCCAGCAGCGATAGCGGAAGCTCCTACAATGAGCAGTTCTTC. Residues: CASSDSGSSYNEQFF.

The chain carries TRBV2 and TRBJ2-1; 7 bases fit TRBD1. The V gene's germline CDR1 is SNHLY and CDR2 FYNNEI. The CDR3 loop spans 14 amino acids. Trimming cost V 10 bases and J 0 bases; bases outside gene matches: 6. CDR3 in amino acids: CATQQGSSYNEQFF. The CDR3, as DNA: TGTGCCACCCAACAGGGGAGCTCCTACAATGAGCAGTTCTTC.

This chain links TRBV11-3 with TRBJ1-6, with 9 bases that match TRBD1. CDR3 size: 16 residues. Germline-derived CDR1 and CDR2 are SGHNT and YENEEA. The ends lost 5 bases at V and 5 bases at J; junction bases unmatched: 7. The CDR3 loop reads CASSAWTGEDNSPLHF. CDR3 in DNA: TGTGCCAGCAGCGCCTGGACAGGGGAGGATAATTCACCCCTCCACTTT.